The sequence of this TCR beta chain was determined in a study of T cell clonotyping in hematopoietic cell transplantation. The method was immunoSEQ multiplex PCR; TCRdb's version includes in-frame clones alone and lacks a portion of them. Of several thousand clones detected, around 30% appear once; the ten largest clones hold about a sixth. Time point: recipient sample about 28 days before transplant, after cytoreduction. This clone was observed a single time. The germline CDR1 and CDR2 sequences are MNHEY and SVGAGI. V lost 8 bases and J lost 5; bases outside the gene matches: 2. The CDR3 sequence is 11 residues long.

The source of this sequence is a man aged 50 or older with myelofibrosis. Some clones in this sample may be carry-over from other donors' samples. The specimen comprised peripheral blood mononuclear cells, sampled before stem cell transplant. This chain links TRBV6-5 with TRBJ2-7, with 8 bases matching TRBD2. CDR3 in DNA: TGTGCCAGCCGGGGGGGGAACGAGCAGTACTTC. Translated, it gives CASRGGNEQYF.